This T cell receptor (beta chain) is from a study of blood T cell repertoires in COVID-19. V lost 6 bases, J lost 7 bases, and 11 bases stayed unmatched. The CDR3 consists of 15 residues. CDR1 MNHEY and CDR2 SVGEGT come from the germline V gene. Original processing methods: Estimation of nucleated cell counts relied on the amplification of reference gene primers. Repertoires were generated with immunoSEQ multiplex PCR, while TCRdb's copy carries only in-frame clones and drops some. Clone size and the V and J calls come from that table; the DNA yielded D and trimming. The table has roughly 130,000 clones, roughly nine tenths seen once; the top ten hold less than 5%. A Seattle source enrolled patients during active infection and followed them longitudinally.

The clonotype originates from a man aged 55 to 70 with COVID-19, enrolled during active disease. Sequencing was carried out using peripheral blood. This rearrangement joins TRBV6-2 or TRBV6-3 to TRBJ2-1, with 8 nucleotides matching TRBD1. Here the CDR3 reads CASSSWGQAGNEQFF. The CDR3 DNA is TGTGCCAGCAGCTCCTGGGGACAGGCTGGAAATGAGCAGTTCTTC.